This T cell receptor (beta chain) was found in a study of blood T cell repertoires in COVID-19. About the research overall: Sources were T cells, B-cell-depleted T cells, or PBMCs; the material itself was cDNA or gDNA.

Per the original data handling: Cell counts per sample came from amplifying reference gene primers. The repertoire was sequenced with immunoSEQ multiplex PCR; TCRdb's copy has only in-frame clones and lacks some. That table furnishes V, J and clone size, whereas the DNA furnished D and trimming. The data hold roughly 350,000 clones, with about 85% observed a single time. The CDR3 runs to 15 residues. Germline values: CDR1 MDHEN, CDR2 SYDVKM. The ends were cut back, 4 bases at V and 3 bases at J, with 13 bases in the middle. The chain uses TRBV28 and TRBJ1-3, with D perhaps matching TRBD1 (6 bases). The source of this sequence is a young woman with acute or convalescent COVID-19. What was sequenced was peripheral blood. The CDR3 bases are TGTGCCAGCAGTTCTAGTGGACAGAATGGAAACACCATATATTTT. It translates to CASSSSGQNGNTIYF. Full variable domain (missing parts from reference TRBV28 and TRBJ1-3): DVKVTQSSRYLVKRTGEKVFLECVQDMDHENMFWYRQDPGLGLRLIYFSYDVKMKEKGDIPEGYSVSREKKERFSLILESASTNQTSMYLCASSSSGQNGNTIYFGEGSWLTVV.